Listed below are T cell receptor beta chains from one sample, sequenced in a study of blood T cells in healthy people across ages. A single record per CDR3 protein comes from TCRdb applying MiXCR to the 5' RACE reads. The data hold approximately 600,000 distinct CDR3 sequences, with approximately 59% observed a single time. The sample consisted of blood. All receptors come from a man in his sixties in good health. Each CDR3 is given with its conserved first and last residue. The D gene is left open where the match is weak. Clone size appears in some rows only: once, few, many, or a class for an expanded clone.

v_gene	d_gene	abundance	j_gene	CDR3nt	CDR3aa
TRBV7-2	TRBD1	.	TRBJ2-5	TGTGCCAGCAGCGACCACAGGGGGAAGGAGACCCAGTACTTC	CASSDHRGKETQYF
TRBV27	.	.	TRBJ2-5	TGTGCCAGCAGTTCCGCTCTGGGGCAGCAGTACTTC	CASSSALGQQYF
TRBV6-6	.	.	TRBJ1-1	TGTGCCAGCAGTCCCCCGAAGGGTGTTTCCACTGAAGCTTTCTTT	CASSPPKGVSTEAFF
TRBV2	.	.	TRBJ2-6	TGTGCCAGCAGTCAGAACAGGGACCCTGGGGCCAACGTCCTGACTTTC	CASSQNRDPGANVLTF
TRBV5-1	TRBD2	.	TRBJ2-1	TGCGCCAGCAGCTCGGGGTCCAGCGGGGTTTCCTACAATGAGCGGTTCTTC	CASSSGSSGVSYNERFF
TRBV9	.	.	TRBJ2-3	TGTGCCAGCAGCGTAGGAACCCTCACAGATACGCAGTATTTT	CASSVGTLTDTQYF
TRBV28	TRBD1	few	TRBJ2-2	TGTGCCAGCAGGCGACAGGGAAACACCGGGGAGCTGTTTTTT	CASRRQGNTGELFF
TRBV4-1	.	many	TRBJ2-3	TGCGCCAGCAGCCCAGCAGGGGACACAGATACGCAGTATTTT	CASSPAGDTDTQYF
TRBV25-1	.	.	TRBJ1-4	TGTGCCAGCAGTGAATGGGGTAGAACTAATGAAAAACTGTTTTTT	CASSEWGRTNEKLFF
TRBV29-1	TRBD1	few	TRBJ2-5	TGCAGCGTTGGGACAGGGGGAGTGACCCAGTACTTC	CSVGTGGVTQYF
TRBV9	.	.	TRBJ1-6	TGTGCCAGCAGCGTAGGGGTCCGAGATAATTCACCCCTCCACTTT	CASSVGVRDNSPLHF
TRBV18	TRBD1	few	TRBJ1-2	TGTGCCAGCTCACTAGGGACAGGGAAGTATGGCTACACCTTC	CASSLGTGKYGYTF
TRBV20-1	TRBD2	many	TRBJ2-1	TGCAGTGCCAGAGGGACTAGCGGGGGGGCCTACAATGAGCAGTTCTTC	CSARGTSGGAYNEQFF
TRBV7-2	.	few	TRBJ2-1	TGTGCCAGCAGGATCCCACAAGGGCCCACTACCTACAATGAGCAGTTCTTC	CASRIPQGPTTYNEQFF
TRBV6-5	TRBD1	.	TRBJ2-7	TGTGCCGGCAGCCCACGGACAGGGCCTGGTTACGAGCAGTACTTC	CAGSPRTGPGYEQYF
TRBV20-1	.	.	TRBJ1-5	TGCAGTGCTAGAGATCGGAACGGACAGAATCAGCCCCAGCATTTT	CSARDRNGQNQPQHF